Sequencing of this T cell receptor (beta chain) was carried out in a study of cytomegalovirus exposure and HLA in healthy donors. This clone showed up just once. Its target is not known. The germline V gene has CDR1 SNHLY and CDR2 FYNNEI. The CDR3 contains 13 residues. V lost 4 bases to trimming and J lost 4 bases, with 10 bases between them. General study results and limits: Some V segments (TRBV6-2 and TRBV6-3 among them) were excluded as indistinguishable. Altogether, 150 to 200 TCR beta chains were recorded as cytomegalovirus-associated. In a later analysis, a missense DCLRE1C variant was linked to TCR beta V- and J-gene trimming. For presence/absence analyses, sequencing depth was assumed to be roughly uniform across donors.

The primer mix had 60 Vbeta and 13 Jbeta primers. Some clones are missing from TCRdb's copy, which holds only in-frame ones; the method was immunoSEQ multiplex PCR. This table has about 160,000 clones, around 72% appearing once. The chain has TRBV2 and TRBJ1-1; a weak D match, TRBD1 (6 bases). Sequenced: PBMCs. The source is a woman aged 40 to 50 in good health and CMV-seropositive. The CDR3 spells CASSAGQCTEAFF. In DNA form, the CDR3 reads TGTGCCAGCAGTGCCGGACAGTGCACTGAAGCTTTCTTT. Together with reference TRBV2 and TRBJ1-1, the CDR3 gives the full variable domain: EPEVTQTPSHQVTQMGQEVILRCVPISNHLYFYWYRQILGQKVEFLVSFYNNEISEKSEIFDDQFSVERPDGSNFTLKIRSTKLEDSAMYFCASSAGQCTEAFFGQGTRLTVV.